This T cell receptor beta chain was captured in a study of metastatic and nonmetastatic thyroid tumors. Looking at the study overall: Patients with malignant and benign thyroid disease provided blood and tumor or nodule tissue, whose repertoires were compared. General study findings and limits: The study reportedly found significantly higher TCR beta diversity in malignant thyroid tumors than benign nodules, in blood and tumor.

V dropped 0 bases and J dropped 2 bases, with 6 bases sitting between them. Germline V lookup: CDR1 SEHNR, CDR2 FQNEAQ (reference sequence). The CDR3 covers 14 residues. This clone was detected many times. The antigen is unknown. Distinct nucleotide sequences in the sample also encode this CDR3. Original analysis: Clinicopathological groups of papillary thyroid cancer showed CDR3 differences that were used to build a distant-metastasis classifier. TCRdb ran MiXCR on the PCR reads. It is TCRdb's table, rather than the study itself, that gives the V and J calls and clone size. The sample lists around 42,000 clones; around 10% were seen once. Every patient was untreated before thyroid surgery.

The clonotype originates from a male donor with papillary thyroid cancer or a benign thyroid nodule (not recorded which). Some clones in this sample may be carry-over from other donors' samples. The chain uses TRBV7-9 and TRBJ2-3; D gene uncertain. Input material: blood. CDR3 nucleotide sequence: TGTGCCAGCAGCTTAGCAGGGTCCACAGATACGCAGTATTTT. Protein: CASSLAGSTDTQYF. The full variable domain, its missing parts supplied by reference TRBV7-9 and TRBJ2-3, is DTGVSQNPRHKITKRGQNVTFRCDPISEHNRLYWYRQTLGQGPEFLTYFQNEAQLEKSRLLSDRFSAERPKGSFSTLEIQRTEQGDSAMYLCASSLAGSTDTQYFGPGTRLTVL.